This passage covers 11 T cell receptor beta chains from one sample sequenced in a study of beta chain features in type 1 diabetes. Reverse transcribing all isolated RNA meant expressed TCRB transcripts were sequenced. Some clones are missing from TCRdb's copy, which holds only in-frame ones; the method was immunoSEQ multiplex PCR. This repertoire shows 330,000 or so clones, roughly 21% found once; its top ten account for under 0.055%. Material: naive CD4+ T cells from blood. These receptors came from a woman in her late teens or twenties in good health.

The chain has TRBV9 and TRBJ1-2; 11 bases are a match to TRBD1. The CDR3 has 14 amino acids. Germline V CDR1 and CDR2: SGDLS, YYNGEE. The V gene end was trimmed by 7 bases and the J gene end by 4 bases; junction bases not matched to a gene: 6. CDR3: CASRSGTGGYGYTF. The CDR3 DNA follows: TGTGCCAGCCGATCCGGGACAGGGGGCTATGGCTACACCTTC.

This clone was detected a few times. In nucleotides, the CDR3 is TGTGCCACCAGCCGCCCTGCGACTAGCGGGAGCAATGAGCAGTTCTTC. This encodes CATSRPATSGSNEQFF. This sequence joins TRBV15 and TRBJ2-1; 12 bases are shared with TRBD2. Germline V gives CDR1 LNHNV, CDR2 YYDKDF (reference sequence). The ends lost 5 bases at V and 6 bases at J; junction bases unmatched: 8. This CDR3 is 16 amino acids long.

This clone was seen only a few times. The chain couples TRBV7-6 to TRBJ2-5; 7 nucleotides line up with TRBD1. The CDR3 is 14 residues long. V shed 3 bases, J shed 1 base, and the junction held 2 bases outside the gene matches. CDR1 and CDR2 (germline): SGHVS, FNYEAQ. The CDR3 region has the DNA TGTGCCAGCAGCTTGGGACAGCCCCAAGAGACCCAGTACTTC. This gives the protein CASSLGQPQETQYF.

This sequence joins TRBV5-1 and TRBJ2-1; TRBD2 aligns across 9 bases. Trimming took 0 bases from V and 8 from J; bases not matched to a gene: 6. The CDR3 totals 15 residues. CDR1 is SGHRS and CDR2 is YFSETQ in the germline V gene. The CDR3 protein is CASSLEAGGPDEQFF. CDR3 in DNA: TGCGCCAGCAGCTTGGAGGCGGGAGGGCCTGATGAGCAGTTCTTC.

The gene calls are TRBV5-1 and TRBJ2-3; no reliable D call. Germline-derived CDR1 and CDR2 are SGHRS and YFSETQ. This CDR3 region has 15 residues. V was trimmed by 2 bases and J by 0 bases, leaving 10 bases between them. The CDR3 bases are TGCGCCAGCAGCTTCGGCGGATATAGCACAGATACGCAGTATTTT. This gives the protein CASSFGGYSTDTQYF.

This clone was counted between two and nine times. V usage is TRBV2 and J usage is TRBJ2-1; 8 nucleotides agree with TRBD2. J was trimmed by 4 bases and V by 6 bases; bases with no gene match: 11. Looked up from germline, CDR1 is SNHLY and CDR2 is FYNNEI. CDR3 length: 16 residues. The CDR3 here is CASRALQRGPYNEQFF. The CDR3 DNA is TGTGCCAGCAGGGCGCTGCAGCGGGGGCCTTACAATGAGCAGTTCTTC.

This clone has a handful of counts. At one end, the junction sequence differs from germline, possibly due to a read error. The J gene is TRBJ2-5, the V gene TRBV7-7; 7 bases fit TRBD2. CDR3 length: 15 amino acids. Per the germline V gene, CDR1 is SSHAT and CDR2 is FNYEAQ (reference sequence). This CDR3 is CASSFQRGRGETQYF. CDR3 coding DNA: TGTGCTAGCAGCTTCCAACGCGGGAGAGGAGAGACCCAGTACTTC.

This clone came up a few times. The chain uses TRBV5-1 and TRBJ2-5; D ambiguous. The CDR3 is 13 residues long. From germline, CDR1 is SGHRS and CDR2 YFSETQ. The V gene lost 2 bases and the J gene lost 4 bases, with 9 bases spanning the gap. CDR3 DNA sequence: TGCGCCAGCAGCTTATTGTTCGGAGAGACCCAGTACTTC. It codes for CASSLLFGETQYF. The full variable domain, completed using reference TRBV5-1 and TRBJ2-5, is KAGVTQTPRYLIKTRGQQVTLSCSPISGHRSVSWYQQTPGQGLQFLFEYFSETQRNKGNFPGRFSGRQFSNSRSEMNVSTLELGDSALYLCASSLLFGETQYFGPGTRLLVL.

The rearrangement joins TRBV5-1 to TRBJ1-2; D remains unclear. V was cut by 0 bases and J by 4 bases, with 10 bases left in between. Germline-derived CDR1 and CDR2 are SGHRS and YFSETQ. The length of the CDR3 is 14 residues. The chain's CDR3 is CASSLDVGGYGYTF. The CDR3 nucleotides read TGCGCCAGCAGCTTGGACGTGGGAGGCTATGGCTACACCTTC.

V gene TRBV19 combines with J gene TRBJ2-1; D gene ambiguous. Deletions cut 7 bases from V and 0 bases from J, with 10 bases between. CDR1 and CDR2 (germline): LNHDA, SQIVND (reference sequence). The CDR3 totals 14 residues. The CDR3 protein is CASTEPSSYNEQFF. CDR3 in DNA: TGTGCCAGTACCGAACCTAGCTCCTACAATGAGCAGTTCTTC.

This clone has only a few counts. This chain links TRBV2 with TRBJ2-1; TRBD1 might be the D (5 bases). Deletions cut 5 bases from V and 5 bases from J, with 10 bases between. Germline V gives CDR1 SNHLY, CDR2 FYNNEI. The CDR3 is made up of 13 amino acids. In DNA form, the CDR3 reads TGTGCCAGCAGTAGACAGACCGACAATGAGCAGTTCTTC. Its translation is CASSRQTDNEQFF.